This TCR beta chain was sequenced in a study of cytomegalovirus exposure and HLA in healthy donors (dated by TCRdb to the late 2010s). Some background on the complete study: In an earlier analysis of several hundred of the donors, under 300 Gb of sequence data and just under 120 million unique TCR beta sequences from approximately 180 million T cells were reported. Among roughly 370 genotyped donors of the cohort, an average of about 240,000 unique TCR beta nucleotide sequences were sequenced per donor, roughly a sixth of them non-productive. Rather than drawing on any new phenotypic data, the later analysis identified candidate immune exposures from TCR beta sequences and the way those sequences occurred across donors. Donor age, sex, ethnicity and CMV serostatus were compiled together with the repertoire data. The study used immunosequencing to profile the T cell repertoires of hundreds of subjects and linked those repertoires to cytomegalovirus serostatus. To study patterns of TCR occurrence, a later analysis re-analyzed previously published TCR beta repertoires from just over 650 donors and added high-resolution HLA genotyping. About 5 DR-DQ haplotypes were handled as single units for association and clustering, since linkage in the cohort was strong. A later genetic analysis used genome-wide SNP genotypes for about three fifths of the 666 donors, treating that subset as a discovery cohort. The study combined high-throughput TCR immunosequencing, statistical association of individual TCRs with disease status, and machine learning to predict cytomegalovirus infection status. Class I and class II HLA loci were covered by the typing at four-digit resolution. Every discovery cohort repertoire had been produced on one sequencing platform. The number of typed donors differed by locus: roughly 629-630 for A, B, C, DRB1 and DQB1; 500 to 550 for DQA1; over 600 for DPA1; and 450 to 480 for DPB1. A separate validation cohort of 100 to 150 different subjects was used in addition to the roughly 720-subject first cohort. The study aimed to test whether cataloging public T cell receptors could reveal signatures of past pathogen exposure. The genetic ancestry cluster associated with self-reported Caucasian donors included about 81% of the approximately 410 genotyped donors. An early release that covered about 600 HLA-typed donors contained 250 to 350 gigabases of sequencing data and tens of millions of unique TCR sequences. In an earlier analysis of about 590 of the donors, high-throughput TCR beta sequencing was used to judge whether each TCR beta V gene segment behaved as functional or pseudogenic.

Results and caveats for the whole study, not just this receptor: While some public TCRs were present in many individuals, most TCR sequences turned up only very rarely across donors. In a later genetic analysis, a missense DCLRE1C variant was associated with V-gene and J-gene trimming of TCR beta chains, and the association was replicated in an independent cohort. A further reported finding was that TCR beta sequences accurately predicted the HLA-A and HLA-B alleles for most subjects in the first cohort. The authors suggested that the approach could potentially be generalized to other disease states and immunological phenotypes. Correlated functional status among segregating V segments might be attributable to linkage disequilibrium, but an unknown experimental factor could not be ruled out. When HLA alleles, especially DR and DQ, strongly co-occurred, attributing TCR associations to individual alleles was difficult. The cohort was sequenced for TCR beta chains only, and without alpha or paired-chain data the features that could be detected were limited. In the study, around 160 TCR beta chains were listed as associated with cytomegalovirus. Compared with equally common non-associated chains, HLA-associated TCR beta chains in a later analysis were more clonally expanded and had lower generation probabilities. At a false discovery rate of 0.05, a later analysis linked around 15,000 TCR beta sequences to specific HLA alleles. Because some donors lacked HLA typing at each locus, the association tests relied only on the typed subset. According to a later analysis, parvovirus B19, influenza, CMV and Epstein-Barr virus appeared linked to several top co-occurrence clusters. Because the 87-base-pair reads could not distinguish some IMGT-functional V segments, including TRBV6-2 and TRBV6-3, those segments were excluded. CMV serostatus was the only immune exposure information available for the cohort. The classifier was reported to diagnose cytomegalovirus status with high specificity and sensitivity in both the original and validation cohorts. In a later analysis, TCR association rates were found to vary across HLA loci, with the most associated TCRs seen for DRB1 alleles and the fewest for HLA-C alleles. In a later genetic analysis, fewer N-insertions in productive TCRs were reported among donors in an Asian-associated ancestry cluster than the roughly 640-donor mean. In vitro tests confirmed that a few of the cytomegalovirus-associated TCR beta chains recognize cytomegalovirus antigens. Broadly in line with IMGT annotations, most TCR beta V segments showed up in productive rearrangements about 87% or about 30% of the time in an earlier analysis of 450 to 600 of the donors. Sequencing depth was assumed to be roughly uniform across donors in the presence/absence analyses, though that assumption may not hold. According to a later analysis, most CMV-associated TCR beta chains appeared to be HLA-restricted, and the HLA associations seemed to be driven largely by CMV exposure. The sequencing pipeline was judged likely to have produced a cluster of highly shared sequence variants as a technical artifact. Because counts were too low, about 18 rarely observed V segments, including chromosome 9 orphons, were excluded from the earlier analysis of a few hundred of the donors.

From cysteine to phenylalanine, the CDR3 is 11 amino acids long. Kept here is only the CDR3 DNA, which spans 33 bases and is read in frame from base 1. Relative to germline, V is missing 6 bases and J is missing 16 bases, with 8 bases of the junction outside any gene match. Sequences LNHDA (CDR1) and SQIVND (CDR2) are obtained from the germline V gene (reference sequence). As for this clone: No cognate antigen has been identified for it. No much larger clone is present one base from it, and per-base qualities are unavailable.

The cohort comprised 666 healthy bone marrow donors. At the time of sampling, all cohort members were nominally healthy, though unrecorded immune exposures were likely present. The donor was CMV seronegative and belonged to the group of around 400 seronegative cohort members. A peripheral blood sample was provided by each donor, and peripheral blood mononuclear cells were used for TCR beta sequencing. The Qiagen DNeasy Blood Extraction Kit was used to extract genomic DNA from the blood cell samples. Library generation was performed with the immunoSEQ multiplex PCR assay. For the multiplex PCR, a mixture combining 60 forward primers for TCR Vbeta segments and 13 reverse primers for TCR Jbeta segments was used. The CDR3 region of rearranged TCR beta genes was amplified from genomic DNA by a multiplex PCR assay. Amplified TCR beta libraries were sequenced as 87-base-pair reads on the Illumina HiSeq System. The authors' analysis ran thus. In a later analysis, approximately 74 million unique TCR beta chains were counted across the 650 to 750 repertoires, and around 10 million of these chains were shared by at least two donors. A nearest-neighbor algorithm error-corrected the raw reads and collapsed the reads into unique sequences, merging closely related sequences to remove PCR and sequencing errors. V, D and J gene segments were assigned by aligning CDR3 sequences to IMGT reference sequences. For a sequence to be retained, a match of at least six nucleotides to both a V gene segment and a J gene segment was required. Rearrangements were classified as productive when the CDR3 lacked stop codons and remained in frame with V and J, and all other rearrangements were classified as non-productive. CDR3 was defined by IMGT convention, running from the second conserved V-encoded cysteine to the conserved J-encoded phenylalanine. Sequences without an unambiguous match to a single V gene segment were excluded from the earlier analysis of approximately 600 of the donors. An earlier analysis of roughly 590 of the donors called V segments functional above 56.7% productive rearrangements and segregating when the between-donor standard deviation exceeded 5%. To diagnose cytomegalovirus status from the catalog of TCR beta chain sequences, a statistical classification framework was built. A later analysis assigned V and J genes by comparing TCR nucleotide sequences with IMGT/GENE-DB human TR gene sequences. Using the TCRdist pipeline, a later analysis assigned CDR3 sequences along with most-parsimonious VDJ recombination scenarios. In a later analysis, every TCR beta chain was defined by the combination of its CDR3 amino acid sequence and its V-gene family, and reads without a unique V-gene family were dropped. In a later analysis, fewer than 600 highly shared, low-generation-probability nucleotide sequences were removed to address suspected cross-contamination and a sequencing artifact. In a later analysis, a clonal expansion index for each public chain was calculated from normalized within-repertoire ranks of inferred template counts. A later analysis computed generation probabilities with a VDJ recombination model fitted to out-of-frame rearrangements, and checked the results against IGoR. In a later analysis, TCR-TCR, TCR-HLA and TCR-CMV co-occurrence was scored with hypergeometric tests, and a repertoire-size bias correction was applied to TCR pairs. A later analysis estimated false discovery rates by permuting HLA or CMV assignments 20 times. A later analysis grouped co-occurring TCRs with DBSCAN, adding TCRdist sequence similarity when clustering within HLA-allele-positive subsets. Co-occurrence clustering excluded repertoires with fewer than 30,000 or more than 120,000 public chains, plus five with anomalous nucleotide sharing. TCRdb took over this immuneACCESS table, retaining in-frame rearrangements with V and J assigned. Such tables are incomplete; in checked studies, under half of the missing clones stem from an unresolved V gene, and the remainder is unexplained. V and J calls and clone size follow that table, whereas D and trimming were derived from the DNA. The table for this sample lists around 170,000 clones; 80% to 85% of them were counted only once. The ten largest clones represent roughly 0.75% of the sample.

This TCR derives from a woman aged 18 to 35 in good health and CMV-seronegative. The sequenced sample consisted of PBMCs. This chain joins TRBV19 to TRBJ2-1; the central 8 bases match TRBD1. CDR3 region: CASREQGVLFF. The DNA reads TGTGCCAGTAGAGAACAGGGGGTCCTTTTCTTC.